These 19 T cell receptor beta chains were sequenced from one sample in a study of identical twins. TCRdb analysed the 5' RACE reads with MiXCR anew, one entry per CDR3 protein. Of fewer than 500,000 distinct CDR3 sequences listed, 20% to 25% are singletons. The same data also contributed to another study, on T cells expressing NK-cell markers.

The sequenced sample consisted of CD4+ T cells sorted from blood. The receptors were gathered from a young woman in good health.

This clonotype was seen at least ten times. The V call is TRBV6-1, the J call TRBJ2-3; 8 nucleotides align to TRBD2. This CDR3 region has 14 residues. Germline V gene sequence: CDR1 MNHNS, CDR2 SASEGT. The V gene end was trimmed by 5 bases and the J gene end by 3 bases; junction bases not matched to a gene: 4. Here the CDR3 reads CASSHRGGTDTQYF. The CDR3 bases are TGTGCCAGCAGTCATCGGGGGGGGACAGATACGCAGTATTTT.

The gene calls are TRBV12-3 or TRBV12-4 and TRBJ2-1; 9 bases line up with TRBD2. J was trimmed by 7 bases and V by 9 bases; bases with no gene match: 7. There are 13 residues in the CDR3. The CDR3 here is CASSGSTRNEQFF. CDR3 in DNA: TGTGCCAGTAGCGGGAGCACACGGAATGAGCAGTTCTTC.

A few counts support this clonotype. The chain has TRBV19 and TRBJ2-1; D is unclear. Deletions cut 3 bases from V and 6 bases from J, with 6 bases between. The CDR3 contains 12 residues. Germline V gives CDR1 LNHDA, CDR2 SQIVND (reference sequence). CDR3 DNA sequence: TGTGCCAGTAGTATCGGACGCAATGAGCAGTTCTTC. Its protein is CASSIGRNEQFF.

V usage is TRBV20-1 and J usage is TRBJ2-3, with TRBD2 matching over 11 bases. V was clipped by 1 base and J by 2 bases; unmatched bases: 5. Germline assignment: CDR1 DFQATT and CDR2 SNEGSKA (reference sequence). This CDR3 has 16 residues. For the CDR3, the DNA is TGCAGTGCTAGAGTTCTAGCGGGGGGCGTCACAGATACGCAGTATTTT. Amino acid sequence: CSARVLAGGVTDTQYF.

This clonotype showed up just a few times. The chain couples TRBV5-6 to TRBJ2-1; no definite D call. Per the germline V gene, CDR1 is SGHDT and CDR2 is YYEEEE. This CDR3 comprises 15 residues. Trimming took 4 bases from V and 6 from J, leaving 17 bases between them. CDR3 nucleotide sequence: TGTGCCAGCAGCCCGGTTACCAAACCGTTCAATGAGCAGTTCTTC. Its translation: CASSPVTKPFNEQFF.

This clonotype turned up a few times. At one boundary the junction diverges from the germline segment, which might be a read error. The rearrangement uses TRBV28 and TRBJ1-5; D remains unclear. The CDR3 totals 14 residues. Germline assignment: CDR1 MDHEN and CDR2 SYDVKM. CDR3 sequence reads: CASGKTHSYQPQHF. CDR3 sequence (DNA): TGTGCCAGCGGGAAGACACATAGCTATCAGCCCCAGCATTTT.

This clonotype has just a few counts. The chain joins TRBV2 to TRBJ2-1; D is perhaps TRBD1 or TRBD2 (6 bases each). Germline V gene lookup returns CDR1 SNHLY and CDR2 FYNNEI. Deletions cut 7 bases from V and 5 bases from J, with 15 bases between. This CDR3 contains 14 residues. As DNA, the CDR3 is TGTGCCAGCATGGGGGGCGGAGATAACAATGAGCAGTTCTTC. Its protein is CASMGGGDNNEQFF.

This clonotype was seen once. The junction differs from germline at one of its ends, possibly a read error. V usage is TRBV10-3 and J usage is TRBJ2-1; TRBD2 agrees at 12 bases. The CDR3 extends over 18 amino acids. Germline loops: CDR1 ENHRY, CDR2 SYGVKD. The CDR3 DNA sequence: TGTGCCATCAGTGAGTTTGGGTCCGGACTAGCGGGGATGGGTGAGCGGTTCTTC. Amino acids: CAISEFGSGLAGMGERFF.

This chain joins TRBV6-1 and TRBJ2-7; a possible D gene is TRBD1 (9 bases). CDR3 length: 15 residues. Germline V gene data show CDR1 as MNHNS and CDR2 as SASEGT. V was shortened by 4 bases and J by 1 base, with 14 bases between the two germline ends. The CDR3 spells CASSVAGQGSYEQYF. In DNA, the CDR3 is TGTGCCAGCAGTGTAGCGGGACAGGGTTCCTACGAGCAGTACTTC.

This clonotype was observed a few times. The rearrangement links TRBV29-1 to TRBJ1-1, with 8 bases identical to TRBD1. There are 13 residues in the CDR3. Germline CDR1 reads SQVTM; CDR2 reads ANQGSEA. V was pared by 7 bases and J by 1 base, with 5 bases of the junction left unmatched. The CDR3 region is CSARDRPNTEAFF. Written as DNA, the CDR3 is TGCAGCGCTCGGGACAGGCCGAACACTGAAGCTTTCTTT. The whole variable domain, filled in from reference TRBV29-1 and TRBJ1-1, reads SAVISQKPSRDICQRGTSLTIQCQVDSQVTMMFWYRQQPGQSLTLIATANQGSEATYESGFVIDKFPISRPNLTFSTLTVSNMSPEDSSIYLCSARDRPNTEAFFGQGTRLTVV.

CDR3 nucleotide sequence: TGTGCCACCAGCAGAGGGAGGACTAGCGAGACCCAGTACTTC. Its protein is CATSRGRTSETQYF. The gene calls are TRBV15 and TRBJ2-5, with 8 bases matching TRBD2. The V gene's germline CDR1 is LNHNV and CDR2 YYDKDF (reference sequence). Losses at the gene ends were 1 base for V and 5 bases for J; bases not matched to a gene: 3. The CDR3 is made up of 14 amino acids. The entire variable domain, with the rest obtained from reference TRBV15 and TRBJ2-5, is as follows: DAMVIQNPRYQVTQFGKPVTLSCSQTLNHNVMYWYQQKSSQAPKLLFHYYDKDFNNEADTPDNFQSRRPNTSFCFLDIRSPGLGDTAMYLCATSRGRTSETQYFGPGTRLLVL.

The V gene is TRBV2, the J gene TRBJ2-1; TRBD2 matches at 10 bases. Germline V lookup: CDR1 SNHLY, CDR2 FYNNEI. The trim removed 4 bases at V and 9 bases at J, leaving 6 bases unmatched. The CDR3 is 14 amino acids. DNA of the CDR3: TGTGCCAGCAGTGCAGCGGGGGGGCGGGGTGAGCAGTTCTTC. It translates to CASSAAGGRGEQFF. Drawing the rest from reference TRBV2 and TRBJ2-1, the complete variable domain is EPEVTQTPSHQVTQMGQEVILRCVPISNHLYFYWYRQILGQKVEFLVSFYNNEISEKSEIFDDQFSVERPDGSNFTLKIRSTKLEDSAMYFCASSAAGGRGEQFFGPGTRLTVL.

This clonotype was seen a single time. The V call is TRBV9, the J call TRBJ1-3; D possibly corresponds to TRBD1 (5 bases). Per germline, CDR1 SGDLS and CDR2 YYNGEE. The V and J ends lost 0 bases and 8 bases respectively, with 12 bases between them. This CDR3 comprises 14 residues. The CDR3 spells CASSVATGLHTIYF. The CDR3 DNA is TGTGCCAGCAGCGTAGCTACGGGGCTTCACACCATATATTTT.

This clonotype was found a few times. The chain combines TRBV18 with TRBJ2-2; D unresolved. The V and J ends lost 5 bases and 1 base respectively, with 8 bases between them. Germline V gives CDR1 KGHSH, CDR2 LQKENI. CDR3 size: 14 residues. The CDR3 region has the DNA TGTGCCAGCTCATTAAAAGGGAACACCGGGGAGCTGTTTTTT. It specifies CASSLKGNTGELFF.

V and J are TRBV28 and TRBJ2-7; D might be TRBD1 (6 bases). This CDR3 contains 12 residues. V was pared by 7 bases and J by 6 bases, with 13 bases between. Germline CDR1 MDHEN, CDR2 SYDVKM. The CDR3 here is CASNRVALEQYF. The CDR3 DNA sequence: TGTGCCAGCAACAGGGTCGCTCTCGAGCAGTACTTC.

The chain is built from TRBV30 and TRBJ2-1, with D perhaps TRBD1 (6 bases). This CDR3 has 16 amino acids. V was pared by 1 base and J by 4 bases, with 17 bases between. Germline CDR1 is GTSNPN and CDR2 is SVGIG (reference sequence). The CDR3 region is CAWSAPSGGQYNEQFF. The CDR3 region has the DNA TGTGCCTGGAGTGCCCCCTCTGGGGGCCAATACAATGAGCAGTTCTTC.

This clonotype has more than one count but fewer than ten. The chain joins TRBV12-3 or TRBV12-4 to TRBJ2-2; TRBD1 is a possible D gene (7 bases). Trimming removed 8 bases from V and 6 bases from J, with 16 bases in between. This CDR3 contains 14 residues. The chain's CDR3 is CASASDREAGELFF. In DNA form, the CDR3 reads TGTGCCAGCGCATCAGACAGGGAGGCCGGGGAGCTGTTTTTT.

The DNA of the CDR3 is TGTGCCATCAGTGACTTTGCCGAGCAGTACTTC. Translated, it gives CAISDFAEQYF. The chain couples TRBV10-3 to TRBJ2-7; no reliable D call. Per germline, CDR1 ENHRY and CDR2 SYGVKD. The CDR3 covers 11 residues. Trimming removed 3 bases at V and 6 bases at J, with 6 bases between.

V is TRBV20-1 and J is TRBJ2-1; possibly TRBD1 or TRBD2 for D (6 bases each). CDR1 and CDR2 (germline): DFQATT, SNEGSKA (reference sequence). Trimming pared 3 bases from V and 7 bases from J, leaving 16 bases between. The CDR3 is made up of 14 amino acids. This CDR3 is CSARASGARNEQFF. CDR3 DNA sequence: TGCAGTGCTAGGGCTTCGGGGGCGAGGAATGAGCAGTTCTTC.